Listed here are 6 T cell receptor beta chains from one sample, sequenced in a study of patients and donors after allogeneic stem cell transplantation. MiXCR, applied by TCRdb to the RT-PCR reads, yields one record per CDR3 protein. Seen here are 70,000 to 100,000 distinct CDR3 sequences, less than 5% observed once, and the top ten hold around 2.6%. The specimen was blood, either unsorted or a sorted T cell fraction (not recorded which). The receptors derive from a human donor who was either an allogeneic HSCT recipient or a stem cell or donor lymphocyte infusion donor (not recorded which). It is not recorded whose cells these are; they may come from a transplant donor.

As for this clonotype: A much larger clone differs from this one at a single base, so this may be a read error. This likely comes from a read error, as the CDR3 has no conserved phenylalanine or tryptophan at its end. The J gene is TRBJ1-1, the V gene TRBV12-3 or TRBV12-4; tentatively, D is TRBD1 (5 bases). The V end lost 4 bases, the J end lost 5 bases, and 8 bases lay between the germline ends. The CDR3 contains 12 residues. This CDR3 is CASSWSGTEAFS. The CDR3 nucleotides read TGTGCCAGCAGTTGGTCAGGGACTGAAGCTTTCTCT.

This clonotype was counted ten times or more. This chain uses TRBV11-2 with TRBJ2-7; TRBD2 might be the D (5 bases). The germline V gene encodes CDR1 SGHAT and CDR2 FQNNGV. With 0 bases removed from V and 2 bases from J, the gap between germline ends came to 8 bases. The CDR3 is 14 amino acids. CDR3 nucleotide sequence: TGTGCCAGCAGCTTAGAGCCAGCGGCCTACGAGCAGTACTTC. Translated, it gives CASSLEPAAYEQYF.

The rearrangement links TRBV5-1 to TRBJ1-1; TRBD1 is a possible D gene (5 bases). V shed 7 bases and J shed 4 bases, with 17 bases lying between them. This CDR3 contains 14 residues. CDR1 is SGHRS and CDR2 is YFSETQ in the germline V gene. CDR3 amino acids: CASFPRAGGTEAFF. DNA of the CDR3: TGCGCCAGCTTTCCCAGGGCCGGCGGCACTGAAGCTTTCTTT.

This clonotype was picked up many times. The chain links TRBV3-1 to TRBJ2-7; D not certain. Trimming cost V 7 bases and J 4 bases, with 14 bases left between them. Germline CDR1 LGHDT, CDR2 YNNKEL (reference sequence). This CDR3 has 13 residues. This chain's CDR3 is CASTNGRFYEQYF. CDR3 coding DNA: TGTGCCAGCACTAACGGGCGTTTTTACGAGCAGTACTTC.

This clonotype was seen ten or more times. The J gene is TRBJ2-1, the V gene TRBV29-1; D might be TRBD2 (5 bases). This CDR3 has 11 amino acids. Trimming removed 6 bases from V and 4 bases from J, with 7 bases in between. The germline gives CDR1 SQVTM, CDR2 ANQGSEA. The CDR3 region is CSVGLYNEQFF. The CDR3 nucleotides read TGCAGCGTAGGACTGTACAATGAGCAGTTCTTC.

This clonotype was detected ten times or more. The V and J genes are TRBV12-3 or TRBV12-4 and TRBJ2-1; 12 bases are shared with TRBD1. This CDR3 is 16 amino acids long. Losses at the gene ends were 2 bases for V and 7 bases for J; bases not matched to a gene: 6. The chain's CDR3 is CASSLMLGQGANEQFF. The CDR3 bases are TGTGCCAGCAGTTTAATGCTGGGACAGGGGGCTAATGAGCAGTTCTTC.